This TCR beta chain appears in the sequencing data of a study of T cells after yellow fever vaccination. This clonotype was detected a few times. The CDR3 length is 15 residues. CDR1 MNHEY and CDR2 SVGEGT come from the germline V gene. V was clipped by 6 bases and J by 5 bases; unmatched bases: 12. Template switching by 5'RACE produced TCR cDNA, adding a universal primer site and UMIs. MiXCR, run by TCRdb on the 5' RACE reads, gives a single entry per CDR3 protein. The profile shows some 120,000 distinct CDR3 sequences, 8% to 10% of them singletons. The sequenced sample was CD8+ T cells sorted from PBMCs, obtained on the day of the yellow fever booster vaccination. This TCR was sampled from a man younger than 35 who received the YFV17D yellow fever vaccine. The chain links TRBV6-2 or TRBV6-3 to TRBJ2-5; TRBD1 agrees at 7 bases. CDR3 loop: CASSPTLRDSETQYF. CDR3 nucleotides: TGTGCCAGCAGCCCGACACTCCGGGACAGCGAGACCCAGTACTTC.